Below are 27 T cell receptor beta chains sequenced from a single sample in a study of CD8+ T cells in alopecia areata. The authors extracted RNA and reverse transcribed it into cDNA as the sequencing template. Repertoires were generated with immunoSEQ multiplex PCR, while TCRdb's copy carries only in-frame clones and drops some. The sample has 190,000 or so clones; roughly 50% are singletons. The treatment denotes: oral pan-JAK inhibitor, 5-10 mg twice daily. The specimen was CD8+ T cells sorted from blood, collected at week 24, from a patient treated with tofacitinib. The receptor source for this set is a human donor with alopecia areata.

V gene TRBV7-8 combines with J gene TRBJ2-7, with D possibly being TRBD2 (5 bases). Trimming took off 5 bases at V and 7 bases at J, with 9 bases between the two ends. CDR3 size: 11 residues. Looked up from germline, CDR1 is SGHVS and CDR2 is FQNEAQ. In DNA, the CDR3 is TGTGCCAGCAGCCTCCGGACTGAGCAGTACTTC. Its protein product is CASSLRTEQYF.

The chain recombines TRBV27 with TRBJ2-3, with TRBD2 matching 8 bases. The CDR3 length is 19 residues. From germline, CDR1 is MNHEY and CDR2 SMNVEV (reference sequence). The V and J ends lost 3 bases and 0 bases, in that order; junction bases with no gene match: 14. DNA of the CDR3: TGTGCCAGCAGTTTCCTCATCACGGGAGGGACACTTAGCACAGATACGCAGTATTTT. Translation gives CASSFLITGGTLSTDTQYF.

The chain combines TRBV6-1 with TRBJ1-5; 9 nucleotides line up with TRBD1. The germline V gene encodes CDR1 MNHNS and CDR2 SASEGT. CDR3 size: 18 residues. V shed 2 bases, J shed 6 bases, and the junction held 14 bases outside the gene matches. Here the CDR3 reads CASSEWGGTGRSGQPQHF. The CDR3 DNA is TGTGCCAGCAGTGAATGGGGGGGGACAGGGCGTAGCGGTCAGCCCCAGCATTTT.

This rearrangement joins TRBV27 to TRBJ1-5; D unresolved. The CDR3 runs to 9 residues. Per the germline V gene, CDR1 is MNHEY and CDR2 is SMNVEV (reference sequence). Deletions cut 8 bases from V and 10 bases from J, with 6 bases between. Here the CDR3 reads CASGYPQHF. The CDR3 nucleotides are TGTGCCAGCGGGTACCCCCAGCATTTT.

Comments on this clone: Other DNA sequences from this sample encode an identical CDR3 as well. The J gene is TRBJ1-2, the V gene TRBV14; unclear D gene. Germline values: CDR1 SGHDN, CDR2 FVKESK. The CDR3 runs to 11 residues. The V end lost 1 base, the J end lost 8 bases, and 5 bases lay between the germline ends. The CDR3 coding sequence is TGTGCCAGCAGCCAAGGACGAGGCTACACCTTC. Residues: CASSQGRGYTF.

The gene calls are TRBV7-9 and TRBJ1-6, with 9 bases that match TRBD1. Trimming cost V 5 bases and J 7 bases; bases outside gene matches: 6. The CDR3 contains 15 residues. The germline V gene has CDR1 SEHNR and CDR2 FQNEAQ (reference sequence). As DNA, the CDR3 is TGTGCCAGCAGCAACCGGGACAGGGACAATTCACCCCTCCACTTT. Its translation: CASSNRDRDNSPLHF. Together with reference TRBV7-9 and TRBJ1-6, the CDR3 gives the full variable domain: DTGVSQNPRHKITKRGQNVTFRCDPISEHNRLYWYRQTLGQGPEFLTYFQNEAQLEKSRLLSDRFSAERPKGSFSTLEIQRTEQGDSAMYLCASSNRDRDNSPLHFGNGTRLTVT.

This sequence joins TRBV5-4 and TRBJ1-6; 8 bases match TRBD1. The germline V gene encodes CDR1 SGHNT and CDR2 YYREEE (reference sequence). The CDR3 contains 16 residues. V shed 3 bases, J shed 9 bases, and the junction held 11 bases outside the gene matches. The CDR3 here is CASSSPGDRTSSPLHF. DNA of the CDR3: TGTGCCAGCAGCTCCCCCGGGGACAGGACAAGTTCACCCCTCCACTTT.

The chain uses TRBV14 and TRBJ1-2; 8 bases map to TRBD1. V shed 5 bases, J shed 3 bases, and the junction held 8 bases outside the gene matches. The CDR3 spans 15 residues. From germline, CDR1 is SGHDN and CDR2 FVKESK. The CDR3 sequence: CASSLAGTGDYGYTF. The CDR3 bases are TGTGCCAGCAGCTTAGCCGGGACAGGTGACTATGGCTACACCTTC.

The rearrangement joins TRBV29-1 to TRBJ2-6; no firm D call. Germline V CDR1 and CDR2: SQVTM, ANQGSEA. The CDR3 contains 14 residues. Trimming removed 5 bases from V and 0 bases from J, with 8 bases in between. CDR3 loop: CSVLSISGANVLTF. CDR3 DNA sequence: TGCAGCGTTTTGTCCATCTCTGGGGCCAACGTCCTGACTTTC.

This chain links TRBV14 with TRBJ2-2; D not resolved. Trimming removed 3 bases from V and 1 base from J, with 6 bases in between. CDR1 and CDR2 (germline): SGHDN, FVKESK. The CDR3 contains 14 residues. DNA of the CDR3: TGTGCCAGCAGCCAGGTACAGAACACCGGGGAGCTGTTTTTT. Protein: CASSQVQNTGELFF. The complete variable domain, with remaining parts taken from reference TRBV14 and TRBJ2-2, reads EAGVTQFPSHSVIEKGQTVTLRCDPISGHDNLYWYRRVMGKEIKFLLHFVKESKQDESGMPNNRFLAERTGGTYSTLKVQPAELEDSGVYFCASSQVQNTGELFFGEGSRLTVL.

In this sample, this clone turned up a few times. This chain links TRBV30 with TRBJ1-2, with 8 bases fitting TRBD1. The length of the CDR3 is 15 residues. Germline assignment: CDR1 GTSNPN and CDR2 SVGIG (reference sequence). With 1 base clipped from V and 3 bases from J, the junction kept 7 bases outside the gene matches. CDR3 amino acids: CAWSGHPGQDYGYTF. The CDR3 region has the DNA TGTGCCTGGAGTGGTCATCCGGGACAGGACTATGGCTACACCTTC. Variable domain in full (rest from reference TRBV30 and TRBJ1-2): SQTIHQWPATLVQPVGSPLSLECTVEGTSNPNLYWYRQAAGRGLQLLFYSVGIGQISSEVPQNLSASRPQDRQFILSSKKLLLSDSGFYLCAWSGHPGQDYGYTFGSGTRLTVV.

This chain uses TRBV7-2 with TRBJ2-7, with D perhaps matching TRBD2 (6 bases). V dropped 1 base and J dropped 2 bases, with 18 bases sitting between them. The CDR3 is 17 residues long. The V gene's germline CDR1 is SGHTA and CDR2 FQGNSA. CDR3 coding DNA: TGTGCCAGCAGCTTAGTAGGGACGGGCGGGGCTACCTACGAGCAGTACTTC. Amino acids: CASSLVGTGGATYEQYF. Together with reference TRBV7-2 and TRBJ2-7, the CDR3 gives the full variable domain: GAGVSQSPSNKVTEKGKDVELRCDPISGHTALYWYRQSLGQGLEFLIYFQGNSAPDKSGLPSDRFSAERTGGSVSTLTIQRTQQEDSAVYLCASSLVGTGGATYEQYFGPGTRLTVT.

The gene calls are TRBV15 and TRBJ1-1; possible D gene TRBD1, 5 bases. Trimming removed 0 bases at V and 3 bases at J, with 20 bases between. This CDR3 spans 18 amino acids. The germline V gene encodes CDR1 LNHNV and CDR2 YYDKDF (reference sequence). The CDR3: CATSRDAPGLLDDTEAFF. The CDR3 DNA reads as TGTGCCACCAGCAGAGATGCACCAGGGCTACTCGACGACACTGAAGCTTTCTTT.

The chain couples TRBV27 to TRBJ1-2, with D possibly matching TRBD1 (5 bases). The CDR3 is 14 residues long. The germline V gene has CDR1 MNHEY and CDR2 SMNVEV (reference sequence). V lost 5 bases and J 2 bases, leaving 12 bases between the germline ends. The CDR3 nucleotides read TGTGCCAGCAGTCCCAGACAGATAAACTATGGCTACACCTTC. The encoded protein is CASSPRQINYGYTF.

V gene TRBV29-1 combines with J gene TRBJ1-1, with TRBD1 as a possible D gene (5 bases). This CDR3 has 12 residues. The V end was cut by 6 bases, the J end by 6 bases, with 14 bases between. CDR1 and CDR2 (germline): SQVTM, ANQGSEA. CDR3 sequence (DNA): TGCAGCGTCTCGTGGGGGGTTGCTGAAGCTTTCTTT. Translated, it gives CSVSWGVAEAFF. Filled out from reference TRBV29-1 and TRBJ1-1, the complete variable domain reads SAVISQKPSRDICQRGTSLTIQCQVDSQVTMMFWYRQQPGQSLTLIATANQGSEATYESGFVIDKFPISRPNLTFSTLTVSNMSPEDSSIYLCSVSWGVAEAFFGQGTRLTVV.

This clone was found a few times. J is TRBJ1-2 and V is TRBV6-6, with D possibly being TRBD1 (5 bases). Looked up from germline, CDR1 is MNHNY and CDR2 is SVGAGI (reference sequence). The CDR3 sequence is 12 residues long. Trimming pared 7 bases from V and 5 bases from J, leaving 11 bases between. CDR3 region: CASTGRQYGYTF. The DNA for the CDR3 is TGTGCCAGCACGGGCAGACAGTATGGCTACACCTTC.

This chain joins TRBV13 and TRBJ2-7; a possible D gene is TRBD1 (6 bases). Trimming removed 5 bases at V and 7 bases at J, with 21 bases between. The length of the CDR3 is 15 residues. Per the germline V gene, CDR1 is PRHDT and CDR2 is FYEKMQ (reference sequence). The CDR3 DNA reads TGTGCCAGCAGCCCCTCGGACAGATTACGTTATGAGCAGTACTTC. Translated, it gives CASSPSDRLRYEQYF. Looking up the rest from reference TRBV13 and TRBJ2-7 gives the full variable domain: AAGVIQSPRHLIKEKRETATLKCYPIPRHDTVYWYQQGPGQDPQFLISFYEKMQSDKGSIPDRFSAQQFSDYHSELNMSSLELGDSALYFCASSPSDRLRYEQYFGPGTRLTVT.

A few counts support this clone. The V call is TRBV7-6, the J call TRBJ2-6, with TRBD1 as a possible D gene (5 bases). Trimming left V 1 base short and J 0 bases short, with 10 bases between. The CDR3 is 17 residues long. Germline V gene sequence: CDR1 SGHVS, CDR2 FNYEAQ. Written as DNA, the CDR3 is TGTGCCAGCAGCTTAGGGGGCCTTTACTCTGGGGCCAACGTCCTGACTTTC. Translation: CASSLGGLYSGANVLTF.

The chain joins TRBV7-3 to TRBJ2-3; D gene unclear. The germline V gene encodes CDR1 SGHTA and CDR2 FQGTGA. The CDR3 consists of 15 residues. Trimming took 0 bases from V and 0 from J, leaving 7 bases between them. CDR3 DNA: TGTGCCAGCAGCTTAACGACCGGGAGCACAGATACGCAGTATTTT. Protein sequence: CASSLTTGSTDTQYF.

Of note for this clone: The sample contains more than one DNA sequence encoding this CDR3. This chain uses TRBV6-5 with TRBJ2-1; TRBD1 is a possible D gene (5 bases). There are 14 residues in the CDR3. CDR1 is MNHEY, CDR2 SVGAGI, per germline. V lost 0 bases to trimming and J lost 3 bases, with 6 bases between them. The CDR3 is CASSYSDSYNEQFF. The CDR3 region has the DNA TGTGCCAGCAGTTACTCTGACAGCTACAATGAGCAGTTCTTC.

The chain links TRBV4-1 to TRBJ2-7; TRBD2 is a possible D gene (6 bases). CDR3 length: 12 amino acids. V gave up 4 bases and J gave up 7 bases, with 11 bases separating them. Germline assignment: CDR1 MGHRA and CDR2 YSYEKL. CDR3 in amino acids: CASSLPGREQYF. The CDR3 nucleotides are TGCGCCAGCAGCCTCCCGGGGAGGGAGCAGTACTTC.

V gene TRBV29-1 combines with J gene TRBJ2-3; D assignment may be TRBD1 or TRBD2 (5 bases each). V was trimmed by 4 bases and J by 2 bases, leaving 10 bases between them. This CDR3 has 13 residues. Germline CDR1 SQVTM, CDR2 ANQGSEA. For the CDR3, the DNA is TGCAGCGTTGTTCGGGGCGTCACAGATACGCAGTATTTT. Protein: CSVVRGVTDTQYF.

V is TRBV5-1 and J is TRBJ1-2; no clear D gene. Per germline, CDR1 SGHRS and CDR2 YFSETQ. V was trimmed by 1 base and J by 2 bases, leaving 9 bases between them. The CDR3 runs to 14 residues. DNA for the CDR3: TGCGCCAGCAGCTTGAGTAAGACCAACTATGGCTACACCTTC. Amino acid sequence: CASSLSKTNYGYTF.

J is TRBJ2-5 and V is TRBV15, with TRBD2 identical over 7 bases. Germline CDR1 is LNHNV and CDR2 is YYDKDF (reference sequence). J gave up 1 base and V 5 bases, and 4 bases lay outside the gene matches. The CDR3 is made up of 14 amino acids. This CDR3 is CATSRPGGQETQYF. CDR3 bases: TGTGCCACCAGCCGCCCGGGAGGCCAAGAGACCCAGTACTTC.

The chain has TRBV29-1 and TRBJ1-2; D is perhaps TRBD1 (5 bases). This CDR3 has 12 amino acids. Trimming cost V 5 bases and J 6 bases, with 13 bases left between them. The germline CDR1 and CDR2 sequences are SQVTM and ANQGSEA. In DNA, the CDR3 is TGCAGCGTTTTATCCCAGGACAATGGCTACACCTTC. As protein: CSVLSQDNGYTF.

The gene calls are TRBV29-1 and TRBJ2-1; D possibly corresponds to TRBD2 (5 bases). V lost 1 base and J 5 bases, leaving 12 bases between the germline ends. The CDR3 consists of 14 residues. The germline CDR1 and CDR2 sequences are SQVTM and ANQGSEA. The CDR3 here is CSVEAGFRHNEQFF. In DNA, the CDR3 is TGCAGCGTTGAAGCGGGGTTTCGACACAATGAGCAGTTCTTC.

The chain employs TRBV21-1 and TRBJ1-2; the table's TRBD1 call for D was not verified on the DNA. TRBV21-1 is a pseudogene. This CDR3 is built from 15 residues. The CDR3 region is CASSSKQGTLCGYTF. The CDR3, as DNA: TGTGCCAGCAGCAGCAAACAGGGAACACTATGTGGCTACACCTTC.